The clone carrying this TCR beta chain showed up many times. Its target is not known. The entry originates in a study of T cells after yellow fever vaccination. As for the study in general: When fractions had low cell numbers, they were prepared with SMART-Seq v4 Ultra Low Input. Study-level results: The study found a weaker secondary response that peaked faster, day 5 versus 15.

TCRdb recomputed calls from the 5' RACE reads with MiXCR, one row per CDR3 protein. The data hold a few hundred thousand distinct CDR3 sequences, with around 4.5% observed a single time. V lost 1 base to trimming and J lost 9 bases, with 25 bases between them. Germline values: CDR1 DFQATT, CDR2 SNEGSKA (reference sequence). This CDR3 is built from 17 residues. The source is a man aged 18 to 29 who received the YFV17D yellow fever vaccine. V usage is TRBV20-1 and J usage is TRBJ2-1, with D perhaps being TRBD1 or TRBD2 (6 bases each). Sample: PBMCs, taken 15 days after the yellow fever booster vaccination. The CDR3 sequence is CSARVSGARNFMGEQFF. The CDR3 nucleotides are TGCAGTGCTAGAGTATCGGGGGCGCGTAATTTTATGGGTGAGCAGTTCTTC.